This T cell receptor beta chain stems from a study of blood T cell repertoires in COVID-19. This clone was seen a single time. Original handling: Scientists estimated how many nucleated cells there were by amplifying reference gene primers. The table came from immunoSEQ multiplex PCR; TCRdb's copy has only in-frame clones and leaves some out. The DNA was the basis for D and trimming; V, J and clone size are from that table. The sample has over 70,000 clones, approximately 88% seen once; the top ten hold 6% to 7.5%. Germline CDR1 reads SGHRS; CDR2 reads YFSETQ. Trimming took 0 bases from V and 7 from J; bases not matched to a gene: 3. The CDR3 consists of 14 residues.

The sample taken for sequencing was peripheral blood. This clonotype was sampled from a woman of 80 years or more with acute or convalescent COVID-19. The chain couples TRBV5-1 to TRBJ1-5; TRBD1 aligns across 8 bases. The DNA for the CDR3 is TGCGCCAGCAGCTTGGCAGGGGGCGACCAGCCCCAGCATTTT. Protein: CASSLAGGDQPQHF.